This paragraph covers one TCR beta chain sequence. This entry is derived from a study of control samples from healthy donors and cancer patients. Some clones are missing from TCRdb's copy, which holds only in-frame ones; the method was immunoSEQ multiplex PCR. The data contain about 410,000 clones, 80% to 95% of them seen just once; the ten biggest clones take up over 5.5%. V was clipped by 2 bases and J by 0 bases, with 8 bases between them. The germline V gene encodes CDR1 MDHEN and CDR2 SYDVKM. The CDR3 covers 15 residues. This receptor was taken from a man aged 40-50 years with head and neck cancer. The material sequenced was PBMCs. This chain uses TRBV28 with TRBJ2-4; D remains unclear. In DNA form, the CDR3 reads TGTGCCAGCAGTTTACAGGAGCTAGCCAAAAACATTCAGTACTTC. It translates to CASSLQELAKNIQYF.